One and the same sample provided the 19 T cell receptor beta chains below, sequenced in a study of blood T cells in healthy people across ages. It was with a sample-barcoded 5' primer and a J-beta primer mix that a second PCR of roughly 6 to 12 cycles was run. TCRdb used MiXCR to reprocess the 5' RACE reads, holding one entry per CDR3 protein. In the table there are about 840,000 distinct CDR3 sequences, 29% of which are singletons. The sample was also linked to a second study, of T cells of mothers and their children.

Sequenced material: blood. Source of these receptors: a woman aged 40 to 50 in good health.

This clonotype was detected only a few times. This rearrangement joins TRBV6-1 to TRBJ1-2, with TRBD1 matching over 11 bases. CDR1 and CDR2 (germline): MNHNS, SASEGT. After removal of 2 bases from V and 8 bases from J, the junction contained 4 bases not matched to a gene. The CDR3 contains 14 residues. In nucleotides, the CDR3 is TGTGCCAGCAGTGAACGGGGACAGGGGGACGGCTACACCTTC. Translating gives CASSERGQGDGYTF.

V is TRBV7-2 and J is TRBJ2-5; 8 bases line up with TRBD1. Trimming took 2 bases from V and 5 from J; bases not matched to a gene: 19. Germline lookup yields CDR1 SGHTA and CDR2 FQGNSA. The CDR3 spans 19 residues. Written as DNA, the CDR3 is TGTGCCAGCAGCTTAAGAGCTCCGCTCGCGGACAGGGCCGAGGAGACCCAGTACTTC. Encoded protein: CASSLRAPLADRAEETQYF.

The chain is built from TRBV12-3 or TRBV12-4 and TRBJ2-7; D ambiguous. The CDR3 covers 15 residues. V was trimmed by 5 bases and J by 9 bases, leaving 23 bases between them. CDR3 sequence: CASSPLHGALSGQYF. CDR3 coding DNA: TGTGCCAGCAGTCCCCTGCATGGCGCCCTCTCCGGGCAGTACTTC.

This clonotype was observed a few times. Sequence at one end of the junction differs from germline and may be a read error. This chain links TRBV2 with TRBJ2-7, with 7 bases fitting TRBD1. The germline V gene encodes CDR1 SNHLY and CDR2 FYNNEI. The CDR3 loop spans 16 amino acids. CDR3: CTSSGHQGVSLYEQYF. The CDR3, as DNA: TGTACCAGCAGTGGACATCAGGGGGTATCCCTCTACGAGCAGTACTTC.

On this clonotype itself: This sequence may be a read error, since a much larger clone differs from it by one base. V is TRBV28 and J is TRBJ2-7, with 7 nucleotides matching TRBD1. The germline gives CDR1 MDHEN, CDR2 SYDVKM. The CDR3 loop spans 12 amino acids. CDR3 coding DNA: TGTACCAGCAGTATCCTTCGACAGGGGCAGTACTTC. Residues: CTSSILRQGQYF.

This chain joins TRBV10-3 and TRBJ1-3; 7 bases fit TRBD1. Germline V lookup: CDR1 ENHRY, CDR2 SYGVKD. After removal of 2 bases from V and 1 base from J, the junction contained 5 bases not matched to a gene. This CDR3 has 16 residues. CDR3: CAISEGTARSGNTIYF. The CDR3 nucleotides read TGTGCCATCAGTGAGGGGACAGCCCGTTCTGGAAACACCATATATTTT.

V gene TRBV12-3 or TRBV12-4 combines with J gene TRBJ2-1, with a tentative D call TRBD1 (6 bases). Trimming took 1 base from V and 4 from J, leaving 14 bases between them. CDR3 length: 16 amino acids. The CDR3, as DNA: TGTGCCAGCAGTTTAGGGGCAGGGGTGGGGTACAATGAGCAGTTCTTC. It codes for CASSLGAGVGYNEQFF.

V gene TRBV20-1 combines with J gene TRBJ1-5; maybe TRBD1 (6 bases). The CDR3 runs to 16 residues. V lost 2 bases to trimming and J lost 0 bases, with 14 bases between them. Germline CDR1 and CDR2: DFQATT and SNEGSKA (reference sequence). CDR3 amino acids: CSARPEQGLSNQPQHF. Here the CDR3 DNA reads TGCAGTGCTAGACCAGAACAGGGTCTTAGCAATCAGCCCCAGCATTTT.

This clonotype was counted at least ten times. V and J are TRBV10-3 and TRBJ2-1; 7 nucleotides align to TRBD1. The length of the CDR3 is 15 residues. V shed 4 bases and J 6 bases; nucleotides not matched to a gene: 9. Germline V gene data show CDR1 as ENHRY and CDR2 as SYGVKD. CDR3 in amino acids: CAISANRGKGNEQFF. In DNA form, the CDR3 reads TGTGCCATCAGTGCGAACAGGGGAAAGGGCAATGAGCAGTTCTTC.

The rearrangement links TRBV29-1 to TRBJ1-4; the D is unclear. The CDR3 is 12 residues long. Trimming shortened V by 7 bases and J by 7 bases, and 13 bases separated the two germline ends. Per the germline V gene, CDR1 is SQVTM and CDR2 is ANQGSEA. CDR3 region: CSAAGHGEKLFF. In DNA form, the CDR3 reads TGCAGCGCAGCCGGGCACGGTGAAAAACTGTTTTTT.

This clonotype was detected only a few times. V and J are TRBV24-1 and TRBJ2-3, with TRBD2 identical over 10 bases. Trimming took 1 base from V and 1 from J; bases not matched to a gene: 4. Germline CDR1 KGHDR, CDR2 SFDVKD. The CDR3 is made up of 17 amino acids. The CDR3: CATSDFVLAGGTDTQYF. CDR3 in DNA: TGTGCCACCAGTGATTTCGTCCTAGCGGGGGGCACAGATACGCAGTATTTT.

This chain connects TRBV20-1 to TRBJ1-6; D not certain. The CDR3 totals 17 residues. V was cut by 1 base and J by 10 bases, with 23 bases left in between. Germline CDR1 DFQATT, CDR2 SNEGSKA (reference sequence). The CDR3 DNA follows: TGCAGTGCTAGAGTATCCCTGGCCGCAACTCGAGAGTCACCCCTCCACTTT. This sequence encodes CSARVSLAATRESPLHF.

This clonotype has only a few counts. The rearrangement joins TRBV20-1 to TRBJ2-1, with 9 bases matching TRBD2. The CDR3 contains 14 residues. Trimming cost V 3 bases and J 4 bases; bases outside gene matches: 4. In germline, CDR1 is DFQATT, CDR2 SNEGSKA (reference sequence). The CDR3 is CSASASGTYNEQFF. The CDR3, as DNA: TGCAGTGCTAGTGCTAGCGGGACTTACAATGAGCAGTTCTTC.

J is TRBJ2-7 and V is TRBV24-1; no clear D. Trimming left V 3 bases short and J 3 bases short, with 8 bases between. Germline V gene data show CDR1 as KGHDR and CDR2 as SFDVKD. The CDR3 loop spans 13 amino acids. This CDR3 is CATSDGYHYEQYF. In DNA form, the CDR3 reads TGTGCCACCAGTGATGGGTACCACTACGAGCAGTACTTC.

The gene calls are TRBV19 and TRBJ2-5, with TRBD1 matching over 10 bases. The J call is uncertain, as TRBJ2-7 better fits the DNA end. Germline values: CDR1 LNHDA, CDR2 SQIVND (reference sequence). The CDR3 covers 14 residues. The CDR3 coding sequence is TGTGCCAGTAGCCATTGGGGACAGGGGAGCGAGCAGTACTTC. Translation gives CASSHWGQGSEQYF.

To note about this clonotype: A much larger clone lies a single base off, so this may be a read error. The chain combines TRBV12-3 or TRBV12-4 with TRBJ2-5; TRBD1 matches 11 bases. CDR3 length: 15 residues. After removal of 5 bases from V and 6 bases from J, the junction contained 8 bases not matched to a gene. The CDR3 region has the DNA TGTGCCAGCAGTCGCGGGACAGGGGGTGGAAAGACCCAGTACTTC. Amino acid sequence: CASSRGTGGGKTQYF.

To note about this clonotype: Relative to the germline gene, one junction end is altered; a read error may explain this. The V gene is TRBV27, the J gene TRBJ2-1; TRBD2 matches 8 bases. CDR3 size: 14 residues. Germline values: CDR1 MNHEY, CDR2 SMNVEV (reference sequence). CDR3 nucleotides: TGTGTCAGCAGCTCGGGGGGGCCGAGGAATGAGCAGTTCTTC. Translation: CVSSSGGPRNEQFF.

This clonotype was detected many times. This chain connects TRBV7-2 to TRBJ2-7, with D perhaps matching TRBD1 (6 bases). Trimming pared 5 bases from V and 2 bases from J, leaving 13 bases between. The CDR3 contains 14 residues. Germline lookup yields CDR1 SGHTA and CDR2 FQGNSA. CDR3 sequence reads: CASSPTTGPYEQYF. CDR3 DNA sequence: TGTGCCAGCAGCCCTACCACAGGGCCCTACGAGCAGTACTTC.

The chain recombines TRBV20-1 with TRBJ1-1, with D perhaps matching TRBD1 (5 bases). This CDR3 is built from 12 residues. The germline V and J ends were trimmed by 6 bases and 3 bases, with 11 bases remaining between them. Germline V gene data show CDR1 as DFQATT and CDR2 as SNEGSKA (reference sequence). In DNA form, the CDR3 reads TGCAGTGCGGACCGGGGGGACACTGAAGCTTTCTTT. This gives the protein CSADRGDTEAFF.